This TCR beta chain is from a study of shared clonotypes between healthy human individuals. Naive CD8 cells, CD45RO-negative and positively selected for CCR7, excluded terminally differentiated effector memory CD45RA+ cells. Produced via immunoSEQ multiplex PCR; TCRdb's table is partial and in-frame only. The sample has about 2.2 million clones; about 94% are singletons. The CDR3 has 17 residues. CDR1 is PRHDT and CDR2 is FYEKMQ in the germline V gene (reference sequence). The V and J ends lost 1 base and 4 bases, in that order; junction bases with no gene match: 5. Material for sequencing was naive CD8+ T cells from PBMCs. The V and J genes are TRBV13 and TRBJ2-5; 14 bases align to TRBD2. The clonotype comes from a man aged 18 to 29 in good health. Some clones in this sample may be carry-over from other donors' samples. The CDR3 sequence is CASSLVGGLAGGETQYF. Written as DNA, the CDR3 is TGTGCCAGCAGCTTAGTGGGAGGACTAGCGGGAGGAGAGACCCAGTACTTC. Drawing the rest from reference TRBV13 and TRBJ2-5, the complete variable domain is AAGVIQSPRHLIKEKRETATLKCYPIPRHDTVYWYQQGPGQDPQFLISFYEKMQSDKGSIPDRFSAQQFSDYHSELNMSSLELGDSALYFCASSLVGGLAGGETQYFGPGTRLLVL.